Sequencing of this T cell receptor (beta chain) was carried out in a study of shared clonotypes between healthy human individuals. Regarding the study as a whole: Estimated clonotype richness was generally higher in naive than memory subsets.

This clone was picked up one time. The antigen remains unidentified. The germline V gene has CDR1 SGHRS and CDR2 YFSETQ. The CDR3 is made up of 12 amino acids. Between the trimmed V and J ends, which lost 4 bases and 6 bases, there was a span of 8 bases. The study separated CD4+ cells into CD45RA+ naive and CD45RA-negative memory subsets. Each subset's genomic DNA was shared equally among a number of immunoSEQ plates. Libraries were prepared by immunoSEQ multiplex PCR; TCRdb keeps only in-frame clonotypes and omits some of them. Seen here are 2 million to 2.5 million clones, approximately 95% observed once, and the top ten hold 0.1% to 0.15%.

The sequence was obtained from a man aged 18 to 30 in good health. V usage is TRBV5-1 and J usage is TRBJ2-1; no reliable D call. The sample was naive CD4+ T cells sorted from blood. This sample's subset: CD45RA+ positively selected. CDR3 bases: TGCGCCAGCAGCACCCCGACCAATGAGCAGTTCTTC. This sequence encodes CASSTPTNEQFF.